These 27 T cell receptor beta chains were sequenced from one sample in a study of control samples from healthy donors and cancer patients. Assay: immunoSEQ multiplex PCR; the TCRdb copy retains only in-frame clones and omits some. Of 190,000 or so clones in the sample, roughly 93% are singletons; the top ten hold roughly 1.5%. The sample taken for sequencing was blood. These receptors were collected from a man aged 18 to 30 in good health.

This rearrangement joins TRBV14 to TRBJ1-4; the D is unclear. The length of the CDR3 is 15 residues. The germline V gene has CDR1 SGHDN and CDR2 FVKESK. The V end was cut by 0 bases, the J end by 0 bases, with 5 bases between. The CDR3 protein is CASSQDSATNEKLFF. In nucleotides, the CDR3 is TGTGCCAGCAGCCAAGACAGCGCAACTAATGAAAAACTGTTTTTT.

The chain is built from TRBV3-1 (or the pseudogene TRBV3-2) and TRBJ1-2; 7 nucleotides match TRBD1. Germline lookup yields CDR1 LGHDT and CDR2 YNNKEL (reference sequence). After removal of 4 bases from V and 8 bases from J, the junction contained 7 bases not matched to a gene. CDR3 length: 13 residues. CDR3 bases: TGTGCCAGCAGCCGAGACAGGGTGGGAGGCTACACCTTC. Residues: CASSRDRVGGYTF.

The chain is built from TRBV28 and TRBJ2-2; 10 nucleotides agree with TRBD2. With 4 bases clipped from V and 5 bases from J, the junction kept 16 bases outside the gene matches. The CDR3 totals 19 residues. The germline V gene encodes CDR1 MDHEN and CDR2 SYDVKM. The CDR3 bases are TGTGCCAGCAGTTATCGAGCGGGGGGGAAATCCTTCATAACCGGGGAGCTGTTTTTT. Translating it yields CASSYRAGGKSFITGELFF.

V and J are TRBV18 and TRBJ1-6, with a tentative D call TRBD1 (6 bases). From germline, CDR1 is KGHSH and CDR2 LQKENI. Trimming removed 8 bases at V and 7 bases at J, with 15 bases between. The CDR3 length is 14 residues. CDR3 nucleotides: TGTGCCAGCGCCGGGGGGCCAGGCAATTCACCCCTCCACTTT. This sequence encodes CASAGGPGNSPLHF.

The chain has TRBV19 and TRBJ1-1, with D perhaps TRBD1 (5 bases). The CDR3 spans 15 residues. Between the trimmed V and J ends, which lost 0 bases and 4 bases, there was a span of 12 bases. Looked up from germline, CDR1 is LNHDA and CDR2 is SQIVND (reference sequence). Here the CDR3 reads CASSIEPGRFTEAFF. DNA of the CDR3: TGTGCCAGTAGTATAGAACCAGGGAGGTTCACTGAAGCTTTCTTT.

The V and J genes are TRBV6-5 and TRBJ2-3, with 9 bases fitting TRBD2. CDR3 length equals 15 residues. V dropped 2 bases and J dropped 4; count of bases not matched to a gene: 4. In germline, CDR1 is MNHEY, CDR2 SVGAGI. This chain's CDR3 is CASSYRGGAADTQYF. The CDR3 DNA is TGTGCCAGCAGTTACCGCGGGGGGGCCGCAGATACGCAGTATTTT.

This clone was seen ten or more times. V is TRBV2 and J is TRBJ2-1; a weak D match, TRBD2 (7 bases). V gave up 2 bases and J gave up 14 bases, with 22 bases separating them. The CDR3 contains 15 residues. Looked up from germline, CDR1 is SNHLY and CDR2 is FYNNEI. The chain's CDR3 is CASSETEGGTPKKFF. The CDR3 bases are TGTGCCAGCAGTGAAACAGAGGGAGGGACACCTAAAAAGTTCTTC.

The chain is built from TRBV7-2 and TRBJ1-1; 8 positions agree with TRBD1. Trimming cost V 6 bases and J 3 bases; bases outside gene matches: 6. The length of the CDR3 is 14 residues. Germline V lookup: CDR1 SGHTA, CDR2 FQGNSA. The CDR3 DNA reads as TGTGCCAGCAGTCTACAGGGGGACCACACTGAAGCTTTCTTT. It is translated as CASSLQGDHTEAFF.

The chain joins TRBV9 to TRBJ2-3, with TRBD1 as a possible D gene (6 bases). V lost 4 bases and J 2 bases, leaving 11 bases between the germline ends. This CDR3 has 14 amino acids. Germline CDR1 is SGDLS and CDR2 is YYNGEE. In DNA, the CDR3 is TGTGCCAGCAGCCCTAGGACAGTCACAGATACGCAGTATTTT. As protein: CASSPRTVTDTQYF.

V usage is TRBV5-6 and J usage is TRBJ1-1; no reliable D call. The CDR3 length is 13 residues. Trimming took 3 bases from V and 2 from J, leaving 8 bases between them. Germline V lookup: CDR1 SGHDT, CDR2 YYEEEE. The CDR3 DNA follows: TGTGCCAGCAGCTCGGAACCAAACACTGAAGCTTTCTTT. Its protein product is CASSSEPNTEAFF.

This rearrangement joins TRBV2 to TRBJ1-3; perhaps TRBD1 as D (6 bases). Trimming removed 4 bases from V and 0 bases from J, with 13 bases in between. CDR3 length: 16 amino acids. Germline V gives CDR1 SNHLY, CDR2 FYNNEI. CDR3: CASSARTVVSGNTIYF. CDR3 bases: TGTGCCAGCAGTGCTCGGACAGTCGTCTCTGGAAACACCATATATTTT.

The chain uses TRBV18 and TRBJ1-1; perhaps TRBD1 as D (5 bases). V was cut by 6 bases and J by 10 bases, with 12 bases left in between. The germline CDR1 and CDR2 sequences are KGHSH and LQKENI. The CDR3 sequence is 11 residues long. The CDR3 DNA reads TGTGCCAGCTCGAGGGATGGGGCAGCTTTCTTT. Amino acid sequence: CASSRDGAAFF.

The CDR3 coding sequence is TGTGCCAGCAGCTTAGGACCCGCGGATGGCTACACCTTC. It translates to CASSLGPADGYTF. The gene calls are TRBV7-2 and TRBJ1-2; D remains ambiguous. V lost 1 base to trimming and J lost 6 bases, with 9 bases between them. The CDR3 spans 13 residues. Germline V CDR1 and CDR2: SGHTA, FQGNSA.

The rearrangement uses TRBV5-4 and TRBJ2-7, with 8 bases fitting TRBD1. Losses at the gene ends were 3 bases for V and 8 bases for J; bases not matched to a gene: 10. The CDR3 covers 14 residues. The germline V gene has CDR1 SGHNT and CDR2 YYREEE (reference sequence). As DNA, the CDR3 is TGTGCCAGCAGCTCCGGACAGGGATCTGGTCAGCAGTACTTC. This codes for CASSSGQGSGQQYF. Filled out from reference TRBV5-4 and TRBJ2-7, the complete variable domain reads ETGVTQSPTHLIKTRGQQVTLRCSSQSGHNTVSWYQQALGQGPQFIFQYYREEENGRGNFPPRFSGLQFPNYSSELNVNALELDDSALYLCASSSGQGSGQQYFGPGTRLTVT.

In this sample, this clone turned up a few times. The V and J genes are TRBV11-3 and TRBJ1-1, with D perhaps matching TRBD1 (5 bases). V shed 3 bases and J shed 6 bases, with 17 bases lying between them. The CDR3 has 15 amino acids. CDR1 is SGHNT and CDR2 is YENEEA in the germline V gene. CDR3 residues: CASSFGFIGGSEAFF. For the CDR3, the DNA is TGTGCCAGCAGCTTCGGATTCATTGGGGGTTCTGAAGCTTTCTTT. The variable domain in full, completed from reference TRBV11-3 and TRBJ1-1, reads EAGVVQSPRYKIIEKKQPVAFWCNPISGHNTLYWYLQNLGQGPELLIRYENEEAVDDSQLPKDRFSAERLKGVDSTLKIQPAELGDSAVYLCASSFGFIGGSEAFFGQGTRLTVV.

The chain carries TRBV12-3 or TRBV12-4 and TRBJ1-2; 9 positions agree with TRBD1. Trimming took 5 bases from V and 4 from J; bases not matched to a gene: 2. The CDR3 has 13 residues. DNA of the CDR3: TGTGCCAGCAGTGGGACAGGGCCCTATGGCTACACCTTC. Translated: CASSGTGPYGYTF.

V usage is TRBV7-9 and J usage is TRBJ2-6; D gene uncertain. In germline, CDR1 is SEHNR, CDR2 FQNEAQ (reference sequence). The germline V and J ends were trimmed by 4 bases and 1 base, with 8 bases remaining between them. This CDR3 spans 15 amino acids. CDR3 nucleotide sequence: TGTGCCAGCAGCTCACAGCCTTCTGGGGCCAACGTCCTGACTTTC. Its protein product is CASSSQPSGANVLTF.

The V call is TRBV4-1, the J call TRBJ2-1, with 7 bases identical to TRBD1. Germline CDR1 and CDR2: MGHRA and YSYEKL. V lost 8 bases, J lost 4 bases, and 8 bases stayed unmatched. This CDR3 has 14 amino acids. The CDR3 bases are TGCGCCAGCGGGAGACAGGGTGATTACAATGAGCAGTTCTTC. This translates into CASGRQGDYNEQFF.

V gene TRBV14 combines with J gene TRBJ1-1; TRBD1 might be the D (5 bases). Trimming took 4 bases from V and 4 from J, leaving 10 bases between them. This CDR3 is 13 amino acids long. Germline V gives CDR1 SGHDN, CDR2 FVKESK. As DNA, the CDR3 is TGTGCCAGCAGCCCGCACGGGGGCACTGAAGCTTTCTTT. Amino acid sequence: CASSPHGGTEAFF.

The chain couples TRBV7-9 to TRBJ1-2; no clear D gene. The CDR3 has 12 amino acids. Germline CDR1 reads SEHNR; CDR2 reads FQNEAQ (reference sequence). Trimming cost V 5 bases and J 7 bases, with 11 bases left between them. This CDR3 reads CASSPTSLGYTF. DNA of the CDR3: TGTGCCAGCAGCCCCACCAGCCTTGGCTACACCTTC.

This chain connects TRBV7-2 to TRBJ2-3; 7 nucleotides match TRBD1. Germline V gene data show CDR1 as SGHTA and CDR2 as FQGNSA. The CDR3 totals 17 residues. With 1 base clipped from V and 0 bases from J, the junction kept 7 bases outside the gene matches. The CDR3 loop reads CASSLVGTATSTDTQYF. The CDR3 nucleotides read TGTGCCAGCAGCTTAGTTGGGACAGCCACTAGCACAGATACGCAGTATTTT. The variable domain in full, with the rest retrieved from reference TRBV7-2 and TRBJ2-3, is GAGVSQSPSNKVTEKGKDVELRCDPISGHTALYWYRQSLGQGLEFLIYFQGNSAPDKSGLPSDRFSAERTGGSVSTLTIQRTQQEDSAVYLCASSLVGTATSTDTQYFGPGTRLTVL.

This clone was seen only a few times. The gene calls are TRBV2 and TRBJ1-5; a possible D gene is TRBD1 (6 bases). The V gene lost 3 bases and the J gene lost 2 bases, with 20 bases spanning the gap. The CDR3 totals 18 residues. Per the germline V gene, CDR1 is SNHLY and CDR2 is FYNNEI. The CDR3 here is CASSDYGGGAGGNQPQHF. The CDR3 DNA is TGTGCCAGCAGTGATTATGGAGGAGGGGCAGGGGGCAATCAGCCCCAGCATTTT.

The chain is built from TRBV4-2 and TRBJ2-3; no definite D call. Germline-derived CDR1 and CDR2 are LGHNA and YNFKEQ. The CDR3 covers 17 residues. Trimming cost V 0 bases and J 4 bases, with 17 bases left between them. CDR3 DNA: TGTGCCAGCAGCCAAGATGCGAACGAAAAAACCCCAGATACGCAGTATTTT. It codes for CASSQDANEKTPDTQYF.

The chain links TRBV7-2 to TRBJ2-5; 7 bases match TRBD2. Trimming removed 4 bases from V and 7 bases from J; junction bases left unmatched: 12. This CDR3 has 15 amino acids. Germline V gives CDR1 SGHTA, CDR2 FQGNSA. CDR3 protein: CASSSSGRGSGTQYF. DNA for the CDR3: TGTGCCAGCAGCTCCTCGGGGCGGGGGAGTGGGACCCAGTACTTC.

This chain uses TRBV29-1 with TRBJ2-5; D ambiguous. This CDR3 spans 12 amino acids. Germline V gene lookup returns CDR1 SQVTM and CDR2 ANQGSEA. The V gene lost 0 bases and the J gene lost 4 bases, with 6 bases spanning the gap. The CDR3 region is CSVEDASETQYF. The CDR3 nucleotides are TGCAGCGTTGAAGACGCGTCAGAGACCCAGTACTTC.

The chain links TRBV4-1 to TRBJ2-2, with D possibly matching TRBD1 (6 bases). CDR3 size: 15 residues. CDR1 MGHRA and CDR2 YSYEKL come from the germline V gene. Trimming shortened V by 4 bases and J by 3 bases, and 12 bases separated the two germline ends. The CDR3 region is CASSPPPGDTGELFF. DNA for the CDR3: TGCGCCAGCAGCCCCCCCCCAGGGGACACCGGGGAGCTGTTTTTT.

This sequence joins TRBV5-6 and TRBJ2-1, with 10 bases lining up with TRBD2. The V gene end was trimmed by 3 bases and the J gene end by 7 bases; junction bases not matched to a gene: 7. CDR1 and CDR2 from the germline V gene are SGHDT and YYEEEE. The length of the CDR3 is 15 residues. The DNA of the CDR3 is TGTGCCAGCAGCTACGGTAGCGGGGGGAATAATGAGCAGTTCTTC. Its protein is CASSYGSGGNNEQFF.